This entry lists 25 T cell receptor beta chains sequenced from one sample in a study of T cell responses to AZD1222 COVID-19 vaccine. The repertoire was sequenced with immunoSEQ multiplex PCR; TCRdb's copy has only in-frame clones and lacks some. The table records roughly 130,000 clones, about 90% of them present only once. The specimen comprised peripheral blood, sampled on day 0 of AZD1222 vaccination. These receptors came from an adult in good health.

This chain joins TRBV3-1 (or the pseudogene TRBV3-2) and TRBJ2-5; 11 bases map to TRBD2. The CDR3 totals 15 residues. The germline V gene encodes CDR1 LGHDT and CDR2 YNNKEL (reference sequence). V was pared by 3 bases and J by 2 bases, with 2 bases of the junction left unmatched. Here the CDR3 reads CASSQLAGGQETQYF. The CDR3 DNA reads as TGTGCCAGCAGCCAGTTAGCGGGAGGGCAAGAGACCCAGTACTTC.

The V call is TRBV19, the J call TRBJ2-3, with TRBD2 as a possible D gene (6 bases). Trimming pared 4 bases from V and 2 bases from J, leaving 10 bases between. The CDR3 loop spans 14 amino acids. The germline V gene encodes CDR1 LNHDA and CDR2 SQIVND (reference sequence). DNA for the CDR3: TGTGCCAGTAGTACAATAGCGGACACAGATACGCAGTATTTT. Translated, it gives CASSTIADTDTQYF.

J is TRBJ1-3 and V is TRBV21-1; TRBD1 is taken as the D call from the table, unchecked against the DNA. TRBV21-1 is shown as a pseudogene. This CDR3 contains 11 residues. The CDR3 DNA follows: TGTGCCGCAAGGGGGGGAAACACCATATATTTT. Encoded protein: CAARGGNTIYF.

This chain connects TRBV10-3 to TRBJ1-1, with D possibly matching TRBD1 (6 bases). The CDR3 totals 15 residues. V was trimmed by 6 bases and J by 0 bases, leaving 14 bases between them. Germline V gene data show CDR1 as ENHRY and CDR2 as SYGVKD. For the CDR3, the DNA is TGTGCCATCAGCTCGGACAGAGTCGTGAACACTGAAGCTTTCTTT. Its protein product is CAISSDRVVNTEAFF.

This chain's CDR3 is CAISDLTGAGYGYTF. The CDR3 coding sequence is TGTGCCATCAGTGACCTTACAGGGGCAGGCTATGGCTACACCTTC. The chain links TRBV10-3 to TRBJ1-2, with 7 bases aligning to TRBD1. Unmatched junction bases numbered 8, after V lost 3 bases and J lost 4 bases. Germline values: CDR1 ENHRY, CDR2 SYGVKD. CDR3 length: 15 amino acids.

V usage is TRBV21-1 and J usage is TRBJ2-1. TRBV21-1 is designated a pseudogene. This CDR3 comprises 15 residues. The CDR3 nucleotides read TGTGCCAGCAGCAAAATATCGCCAGCGACAATGAGTCAGTTCTTC. Its protein product is CASSKISPATMSQFF.

This chain's CDR3 is CASSEQGANYEQYF. CDR3 DNA sequence: TGTGCCAGTTCCGAACAGGGGGCAAACTACGAGCAGTACTTC. The rearrangement uses TRBV3-1 (or the pseudogene TRBV3-2) and TRBJ2-7, with 9 nucleotides matching TRBD1. Germline CDR1 and CDR2: LGHDT and YNNKEL (reference sequence). V dropped 9 bases and J dropped 3; count of bases not matched to a gene: 9. The length of the CDR3 is 14 residues.

The V gene is TRBV6-6, the J gene TRBJ1-5; D unclear. Germline V lookup: CDR1 MNHNY, CDR2 SVGAGI (reference sequence). Trimming stripped 6 bases from V and 0 bases from J, with 15 bases between. The CDR3 sequence is 16 residues long. The CDR3 DNA reads TGTGCCAGCAGAAACACCGAGGGCTATAGCAATCAGCCCCAGCATTTT. Translated: CASRNTEGYSNQPQHF.

The genes are TRBV30 and TRBJ1-2, with TRBD1 matching over 8 bases. Germline V lookup: CDR1 GTSNPN, CDR2 SVGIG (reference sequence). J lost 6 bases, V lost 3 bases, and 3 bases had no gene match. The length of the CDR3 is 12 residues. CDR3 region: CAWRGGQDGYTF. The CDR3 bases are TGTGCCTGGAGGGGGGGACAGGATGGCTACACCTTC.

This chain connects TRBV4-3 to TRBJ2-7; 11 bases match TRBD1. V dropped 5 bases and J dropped 4; count of bases not matched to a gene: 4. The CDR3 is 14 residues long. Looked up from germline, CDR1 is LGHNA and CDR2 is YSLEER. CDR3 nucleotide sequence: TGCGCCAGCAGCGCGGGACAGGGGGGTTACGAGCAGTACTTC. Translated, it gives CASSAGQGGYEQYF.

The CDR3 region has the DNA TGTGCCAGCAGCGTAGCTGGGGACTTTTCCACAGATACGCAGTATTTT. As protein: CASSVAGDFSTDTQYF. This chain uses TRBV9 with TRBJ2-3, with D possibly matching TRBD2 (6 bases). V was clipped by 0 bases and J by 2 bases, with 13 bases between them. CDR3 size: 16 residues. CDR1 SGDLS and CDR2 YYNGEE come from the germline V gene.

This clone came up a few times. V usage is TRBV7-9 and J usage is TRBJ2-7; 7 bases map to TRBD1. The CDR3 has 16 residues. Germline assignment: CDR1 SEHNR and CDR2 FQNEAQ (reference sequence). The junction had 10 bases not matched to a gene; V was cut back by 3 bases and J by 2 bases. The DNA of the CDR3 is TGTGCCAGCAGCTTTACTTCGGGACAGCTCCCCTACGAGCAGTACTTC. The encoded protein is CASSFTSGQLPYEQYF.

The gene calls are TRBV19 and TRBJ1-2; D unclear. V lost 1 base to trimming and J lost 3 bases, with 12 bases between them. Germline V gene lookup returns CDR1 LNHDA and CDR2 SQIVND (reference sequence). The CDR3 runs 15 residues. The CDR3 DNA reads TGTGCCAGTAGTATAGGCAGCGGTCTTGACTATGGCTACACCTTC. This gives the protein CASSIGSGLDYGYTF.

This chain links TRBV7-3 with TRBJ2-1; D is perhaps TRBD2 (5 bases). The V gene lost 2 bases and the J gene lost 4 bases, with 12 bases spanning the gap. Germline CDR1 and CDR2: SGHTA and FQGTGA. CDR3 length: 15 amino acids. The CDR3 loop is CASSLELAPYNEQFF. The CDR3 DNA follows: TGTGCCAGCAGCTTAGAGCTAGCCCCTTACAATGAGCAGTTCTTC.

The chain links TRBV27 to TRBJ2-7; maybe TRBD2 (6 bases). Germline CDR1 reads MNHEY; CDR2 reads SMNVEV (reference sequence). The V end lost 3 bases, the J end lost 3 bases, and 15 bases lay between the germline ends. This CDR3 is built from 15 residues. CDR3 sequence reads: CASSFSIAVNYEQYF. In DNA, the CDR3 is TGTGCCAGCAGTTTCAGTATAGCGGTTAACTACGAGCAGTACTTC.

This chain links TRBV28 with TRBJ2-7; D might be TRBD1 or TRBD2, each matching 6 bases. V was shortened by 2 bases and J by 7 bases, with 15 bases between the two germline ends. There are 14 residues in the CDR3. Germline loops: CDR1 MDHEN, CDR2 SYDVKM. DNA of the CDR3: TGTGCCAGCAGTTTAATCCCCAAGGGGGGAGAGCAGTACTTC. This encodes CASSLIPKGGEQYF. Complete variable domain (other parts from reference TRBV28 and TRBJ2-7): DVKVTQSSRYLVKRTGEKVFLECVQDMDHENMFWYRQDPGLGLRLIYFSYDVKMKEKGDIPEGYSVSREKKERFSLILESASTNQTSMYLCASSLIPKGGEQYFGPGTRLTVT.

V is TRBV19 and J is TRBJ1-5; weak D call: TRBD1 (5 bases). V lost 9 bases and J lost 0, with 12 bases in between. Germline CDR1 and CDR2: LNHDA and SQIVND (reference sequence). The CDR3 is 14 amino acids. This CDR3 is CASSRGYSNQPQHF. CDR3 sequence (DNA): TGTGCCAGCAGTCGGGGGTATAGCAATCAGCCCCAGCATTTT.

The chain recombines TRBV7-3 with TRBJ1-1; no firm D call. Trimming removed 1 base from V and 2 bases from J, with 5 bases in between. Per germline, CDR1 SGHTA and CDR2 FQGTGA. There are 13 residues in the CDR3. The CDR3 sequence is CASSLKSNTEAFF. In DNA, the CDR3 is TGTGCCAGCAGCTTAAAAAGTAACACTGAAGCTTTCTTT. Based on the CDR3 plus reference TRBV7-3 and TRBJ1-1, the full variable domain is GAGVSQTPSNKVTEKGKYVELRCDPISGHTALYWYRQSLGQGPEFLIYFQGTGAADDSGLPNDRFFAVRPEGSVSTLKIQRTERGDSAVYLCASSLKSNTEAFFGQGTRLTVV.

The rearrangement uses TRBV14 and TRBJ2-1; D may be TRBD1 (6 bases). The CDR3 contains 13 residues. V shed 1 base and J shed 7 bases, with 8 bases lying between them. Germline CDR1 SGHDN, CDR2 FVKESK. In nucleotides, the CDR3 is TGTGCCAGCAGCCAAGTCAGGGGTAATGAGCAGTTCTTC. Its translation: CASSQVRGNEQFF.

This rearrangement joins TRBV7-8 to TRBJ1-3; tentative D call: TRBD1 (6 bases). V lost 8 bases and J 0 bases, leaving 17 bases between the germline ends. This CDR3 is 16 amino acids long. Germline V gene lookup returns CDR1 SGHVS and CDR2 FQNEAQ. CDR3 in DNA: TGTGCCAGCCAAGCCGGGGGCCCCACCTCTGGAAACACCATATATTTT. It yields the protein CASQAGGPTSGNTIYF.

V and J are TRBV6-2 or TRBV6-3 and TRBJ1-6; possibly TRBD1 for D (6 bases). The CDR3 is 15 amino acids. The V end lost 5 bases, the J end lost 7 bases, and 15 bases lay between the germline ends. Germline values: CDR1 MNHEY, CDR2 SVGEGT. The CDR3 bases are TGTGCCAGCAGTCTGAACAGGGTAGAAAATTCACCCCTCCACTTT. The encoded protein is CASSLNRVENSPLHF.

The chain recombines TRBV7-2 with TRBJ1-1, with a weak D call TRBD1 (5 bases). Trimming took 0 bases from V and 5 from J, leaving 10 bases between them. This CDR3 is 14 amino acids long. Germline V gives CDR1 SGHTA, CDR2 FQGNSA. CDR3 region: CASSLAPEGTEAFF. CDR3 nucleotide sequence: TGTGCCAGCAGCTTAGCTCCCGAGGGGACTGAAGCTTTCTTT. The variable domain in full, with the rest retrieved from reference TRBV7-2 and TRBJ1-1, is GAGVSQSPSNKVTEKGKDVELRCDPISGHTALYWYRQSLGQGLEFLIYFQGNSAPDKSGLPSDRFSAERTGGSVSTLTIQRTQQEDSAVYLCASSLAPEGTEAFFGQGTRLTVV.

V usage is TRBV6-2 or TRBV6-3 and J usage is TRBJ2-7; 7 bases line up with TRBD2. This CDR3 is built from 16 residues. Trimming removed 2 bases from V and 2 bases from J; junction bases left unmatched: 9. In germline, CDR1 is MNHEY, CDR2 SVGEGT. The chain's CDR3 is CASSYTSERRTYEQYF. The CDR3 coding sequence is TGTGCCAGCAGTTACACTAGCGAGCGGAGGACCTACGAGCAGTACTTC.

The chain is built from TRBV7-8 and TRBJ2-7; weak D call: TRBD2 (5 bases). CDR3 length: 15 amino acids. Per germline, CDR1 SGHVS and CDR2 FQNEAQ. Between the trimmed V and J ends, which lost 1 base and 0 bases, there was a span of 10 bases. CDR3 in DNA: TGTGCCAGCAGCTTAGGAGCGGTTGGCTCCTACGAGCAGTACTTC. Residues: CASSLGAVGSYEQYF.

The chain employs TRBV2 and TRBJ2-1; 9 bases agree with TRBD2. The CDR3 has 17 amino acids. CDR1 and CDR2 from the germline V gene are SNHLY and FYNNEI. J was trimmed by 3 bases and V by 2 bases; bases with no gene match: 8. Here the CDR3 reads CASSELVGTSSYNEQFF. CDR3 nucleotide sequence: TGTGCCAGCAGTGAACTTGTTGGGACTAGCAGCTACAATGAGCAGTTCTTC.